Presented here are 26 T cell receptor beta chains from one specimen sequenced in a study of graft-versus-host responses after intestinal transplantation. TCRdb's table, derived via immunoSEQ multiplex PCR, lists solely in-frame clones and lacks some. This table holds 100,000 to 120,000 clones, 93% found once. Antigen specificity for these receptors is unknown. Sample: unstimulated CD8+ T cells sorted from spleen or lymph node cells, taken before intestinal transplant. These TCRs come from a human donor who received an intestinal transplant.

With respect to this clone: The junction differs from germline at one of its ends, possibly a read error. The rearrangement links TRBV7-3 to TRBJ1-2; D unclear. The CDR3 is 17 amino acids. Germline V CDR1 and CDR2: SGHTA, FQGTGA. CDR3 DNA sequence: TGTGTCAGCAGCTTCGGTCCTAGACAAGATCCTAACTATGGCTACACCTTC. Residues: CVSSFGPRQDPNYGYTF.

V gene TRBV19 combines with J gene TRBJ1-1, with D unresolved. The CDR3 length is 14 residues. V lost 1 base and J 4 bases, leaving 10 bases between the germline ends. Germline V gives CDR1 LNHDA, CDR2 SQIVND (reference sequence). The CDR3 DNA reads as TGTGCCAGTAGTATAGGATCGGGTCCCACTGAAGCTTTCTTT. Translating gives CASSIGSGPTEAFF.

In this sample, this clone turned up once. This rearrangement joins TRBV7-9 to TRBJ2-2, with no clear D. Germline CDR1 is SEHNR and CDR2 is FQNEAQ (reference sequence). The ends were cut back, 5 bases at V and 0 bases at J, with 19 bases in the middle. CDR3 length: 18 amino acids. DNA for the CDR3: TGTGCCAGCAGCCTAACGAAGAGGCAACCTTCGAACACCGGGGAGCTGTTTTTT. Its translation: CASSLTKRQPSNTGELFF.

The V call is TRBV19, the J call TRBJ2-2; 13 bases match TRBD2. V dropped 5 bases and J dropped 4; count of bases not matched to a gene: 13. The CDR3 sequence is 19 residues long. The germline CDR1 and CDR2 sequences are LNHDA and SQIVND (reference sequence). CDR3 amino acids: CASSSGLAGDLWGTGELFF. CDR3 DNA: TGTGCCAGTAGTTCCGGACTAGCGGGAGATTTATGGGGCACCGGGGAGCTGTTTTTT.

The table lists this clone with a few counts. CDR3 sequence (DNA): TGCGCCAGCAGCCAAGATCGCGGAAACGAGCAGTACTTC. Its protein is CASSQDRGNEQYF. The V and J genes are TRBV4-1 and TRBJ2-7; D call uncertain. The CDR3 extends over 13 amino acids. V lost 0 bases and J 5 bases, leaving 8 bases between the germline ends. Germline CDR1 reads MGHRA; CDR2 reads YSYEKL.

The chain links TRBV6-5 to TRBJ1-1; 7 bases match TRBD1. Trimming cost V 7 bases and J 3 bases; bases outside gene matches: 8. The CDR3 length is 14 residues. The germline gives CDR1 MNHEY, CDR2 SVGAGI. The CDR3 spells CASIIQQGDTEAFF. The CDR3 DNA follows: TGTGCCAGCATCATACAGCAGGGGGACACTGAAGCTTTCTTT.

The CDR3 DNA follows: TGTGCCAGCAGTTTAAACAGCGTTGCAACTAATGAAAAACTGTTTTTT. It encodes CASSLNSVATNEKLFF. The chain recombines TRBV9 with TRBJ1-4; D remains ambiguous. The CDR3 covers 16 residues. Germline CDR1 reads SGDLS; CDR2 reads YYNGEE. Trimming stripped 5 bases from V and 0 bases from J, with 14 bases between.

The chain has TRBV4-2 and TRBJ2-3; 12 bases map to TRBD1. V lost 4 bases to trimming and J lost 2 bases; unmatched junction nucleotides: 25. The CDR3 totals 23 residues. CDR1 and CDR2 (germline): LGHNA, YNFKEQ. The CDR3 loop is CASSPWGQGASVHPVTSTDTQYF. For the CDR3, the DNA is TGTGCCAGCAGCCCCTGGGGACAGGGGGCTTCGGTCCATCCGGTGACTTCCACAGATACGCAGTATTTT.

The V and J genes are TRBV5-1 and TRBJ2-7, with 11 bases matching TRBD1. The junction had 2 bases not matched to a gene; V was cut back by 4 bases and J by 2 bases. This CDR3 comprises 14 residues. Germline assignment: CDR1 SGHRS and CDR2 YFSETQ. CDR3 residues: CASSQGQGAYEQYF. The CDR3 region has the DNA TGCGCCAGCAGCCAGGGACAGGGGGCCTACGAGCAGTACTTC.

The V gene is TRBV29-1, the J gene TRBJ2-7; 7 bases line up with TRBD2. Germline V lookup: CDR1 SQVTM, CDR2 ANQGSEA. The V and J ends lost 5 bases and 3 bases, in that order; junction bases with no gene match: 19. The CDR3 totals 17 residues. CDR3 DNA sequence: TGCAGCGTTCTGGCAGCTACCTATAACGGGACTAACTACGAGCAGTACTTC. Protein sequence: CSVLAATYNGTNYEQYF.

The V call is TRBV27, the J call TRBJ2-7, with 9 bases lining up with TRBD1. The V gene end was trimmed by 5 bases and the J gene end by 2 bases; junction bases not matched to a gene: 10. This CDR3 has 16 residues. CDR1 MNHEY and CDR2 SMNVEV come from the germline V gene (reference sequence). The CDR3 region has the DNA TGTGCCAGCAGTCCATCTGCGACAGGGGGTCCCTACGAGCAGTACTTC. Translated, it gives CASSPSATGGPYEQYF.

The gene calls are TRBV19 and TRBJ2-7; TRBD2 is a possible D gene (5 bases). The CDR3 has 13 residues. V lost 10 bases, J lost 0 bases, and 13 bases lay in between. The V gene's germline CDR1 is LNHDA and CDR2 SQIVND (reference sequence). The chain's CDR3 is CATRSGNSYEQYF. In nucleotides, the CDR3 is TGTGCCACCAGGAGCGGAAACTCCTACGAGCAGTACTTC.

V usage is TRBV5-4 and J usage is TRBJ2-7; D is possibly TRBD2 (6 bases). The ends were cut back, 4 bases at V and 0 bases at J, with 11 bases in the middle. This CDR3 is 14 amino acids long. Per germline, CDR1 SGHNT and CDR2 YYREEE (reference sequence). In nucleotides, the CDR3 is TGTGCCAGCAGCACGGGACTGAACTCCTACGAGCAGTACTTC. Its translation is CASSTGLNSYEQYF.

This chain links TRBV18 with TRBJ2-7; 11 bases match TRBD2. The CDR3 has 22 residues. J lost 0 bases, V lost 6 bases, and 25 bases had no gene match. CDR1 KGHSH and CDR2 LQKENI come from the germline V gene. The CDR3 reads CASSPKVQGSTATSGSSYEQYF. The CDR3, as DNA: TGTGCCAGCTCCCCCAAGGTACAAGGGTCAACCGCCACTAGCGGGAGCTCCTACGAGCAGTACTTC.

The chain links TRBV29-1 to TRBJ1-1; TRBD1 matches 9 bases. Germline-derived CDR1 and CDR2 are SQVTM and ANQGSEA. The CDR3 length is 13 residues. The trim removed 1 base at V and 7 bases at J, leaving 4 bases unmatched. This CDR3 is CSVEGQGVGEAFF. The CDR3 nucleotides read TGCAGCGTTGAAGGACAGGGGGTCGGTGAAGCTTTCTTT.

This sequence joins TRBV5-6 and TRBJ1-1, with D hard to call. The CDR3 loop spans 16 amino acids. The V gene lost 3 bases and the J gene lost 0 bases, with 15 bases spanning the gap. Germline CDR1 and CDR2: SGHDT and YYEEEE. The DNA for the CDR3 is TGTGCCAGCAGCTATTCTTGGACGCCATTGAACACTGAAGCTTTCTTT. This gives the protein CASSYSWTPLNTEAFF.

This chain connects TRBV28 to TRBJ2-1; perhaps TRBD2 as D (5 bases). Germline V gene lookup returns CDR1 MDHEN and CDR2 SYDVKM. This CDR3 is 16 amino acids long. V was shortened by 5 bases and J by 2 bases, with 16 bases between the two germline ends. CDR3 DNA: TGTGCCAGCAGTCCCCGACCGCCCGGGGCCTACAATGAGCAGTTCTTC. It translates to CASSPRPPGAYNEQFF.

The J gene is TRBJ2-1, the V gene TRBV5-4, with 9 bases fitting TRBD2. Germline V gene data show CDR1 as SGHNT and CDR2 as YYREEE (reference sequence). The V gene end was trimmed by 4 bases and the J gene end by 6 bases; junction bases not matched to a gene: 11. This CDR3 is built from 16 residues. The CDR3 coding sequence is TGTGCCAGCAGCCCCTTCCTAGCGGGATCCGCCAATGAGCAGTTCTTC. It translates to CASSPFLAGSANEQFF. The full variable domain, rest sourced from reference TRBV5-4 and TRBJ2-1, is ETGVTQSPTHLIKTRGQQVTLRCSSQSGHNTVSWYQQALGQGPQFIFQYYREEENGRGNFPPRFSGLQFPNYSSELNVNALELDDSALYLCASSPFLAGSANEQFFGPGTRLTVL.

This chain joins TRBV6-6 and TRBJ1-5; weak D call: TRBD1 (5 bases). The V end was cut by 6 bases, the J end by 3 bases, with 12 bases between. Germline values: CDR1 MNHNY, CDR2 SVGAGI (reference sequence). The CDR3 consists of 14 residues. The chain's CDR3 is CASSLRGNNQPQHF. CDR3 DNA sequence: TGTGCCAGCAGCCTTCGGGGGAACAATCAGCCCCAGCATTTT.

This rearrangement joins TRBV5-1 to TRBJ1-2, with 9 nucleotides matching TRBD1. The CDR3 loop spans 15 amino acids. The germline V gene has CDR1 SGHRS and CDR2 YFSETQ. Unmatched junction bases numbered 14, after V lost 1 base and J lost 13 bases. The chain's CDR3 is CASSLRGTGNEISTF. For the CDR3, the DNA is TGCGCCAGCAGCTTGAGGGGGACAGGGAACGAGATCAGCACCTTC.

V is TRBV9 and J is TRBJ1-3; tentatively, D is TRBD1 (6 bases). V lost 0 bases, J lost 7 bases, and 11 bases lay in between. This CDR3 spans 14 amino acids. Germline CDR1 SGDLS, CDR2 YYNGEE. The CDR3 reads CASSVEGGANTIYF. The CDR3 nucleotides are TGTGCCAGCAGCGTAGAGGGGGGGGCGAACACCATATATTTT.

This rearrangement joins TRBV9 to TRBJ2-3, with TRBD2 matching 13 bases. The CDR3 spans 17 residues. With 4 bases clipped from V and 3 bases from J, the junction kept 8 bases outside the gene matches. CDR1 is SGDLS, CDR2 YYNGEE, per germline. The CDR3 sequence: CASSHGLAGERTDTQYF. CDR3 nucleotide sequence: TGTGCCAGCAGCCACGGACTAGCGGGAGAAAGGACAGATACGCAGTATTTT.

The CDR3 here is CASSPGNTGELFF. DNA of the CDR3: TGTGCCAGCAGTCCGGGGAACACCGGGGAGCTGTTTTTT. The gene calls are TRBV27 and TRBJ2-2, with unresolved D. The germline CDR1 and CDR2 sequences are MNHEY and SMNVEV (reference sequence). The CDR3 covers 13 residues. Trimming removed 5 bases at V and 1 base at J, with 5 bases between.

This clone was found once. J is TRBJ1-1 and V is TRBV6-5; TRBD1 might be the D (5 bases). Germline V gene data show CDR1 as MNHEY and CDR2 as SVGAGI. V lost 2 bases to trimming and J lost 3 bases, with 7 bases between them. This CDR3 region has 13 residues. The CDR3 sequence: CASSYPGDTEAFF. Written as DNA, the CDR3 is TGTGCCAGCAGTTACCCGGGGGACACTGAAGCTTTCTTT.

The rearrangement uses TRBV19 and TRBJ1-5; D call uncertain. The CDR3 runs 16 residues. Germline CDR1 LNHDA, CDR2 SQIVND (reference sequence). Trimming stripped 3 bases from V and 2 bases from J, with 14 bases between. The CDR3, as DNA: TGTGCCAGTAGTATCCAGAACTTTGGGGGCAATCAGCCCCAGCATTTT. It specifies CASSIQNFGGNQPQHF. The full variable domain, in which reference TRBV19 and TRBJ1-5 provide the parts outside the CDR3, is DGGITQSPKYLFRKEGQNVTLSCEQNLNHDAMYWYRQDPGQGLRLIYYSQIVNDFQKGDIAEGYSVSREKKESFPLTVTSAQKNPTAFYLCASSIQNFGGNQPQHFGDGTRLSIL.

The V and J genes are TRBV29-1 and TRBJ2-5, with 7 bases lining up with TRBD2. The trim removed 1 base at V and 7 bases at J, leaving 6 bases unmatched. Germline V gene data show CDR1 as SQVTM and CDR2 as ANQGSEA. This CDR3 comprises 13 residues. CDR3 sequence: CSVEVGLRGTQYF. CDR3 DNA sequence: TGCAGCGTTGAAGTGGGACTACGGGGGACCCAGTACTTC.